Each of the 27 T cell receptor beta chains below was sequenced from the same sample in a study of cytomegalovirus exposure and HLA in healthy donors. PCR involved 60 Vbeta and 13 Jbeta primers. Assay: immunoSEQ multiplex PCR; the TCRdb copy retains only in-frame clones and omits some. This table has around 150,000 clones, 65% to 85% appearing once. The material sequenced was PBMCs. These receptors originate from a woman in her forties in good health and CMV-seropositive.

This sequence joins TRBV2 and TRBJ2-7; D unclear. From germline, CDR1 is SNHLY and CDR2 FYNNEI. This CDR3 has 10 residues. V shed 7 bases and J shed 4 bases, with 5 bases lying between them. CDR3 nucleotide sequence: TGTGCCAGCACGAGATACGAGCAGTACTTC. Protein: CASTRYEQYF.

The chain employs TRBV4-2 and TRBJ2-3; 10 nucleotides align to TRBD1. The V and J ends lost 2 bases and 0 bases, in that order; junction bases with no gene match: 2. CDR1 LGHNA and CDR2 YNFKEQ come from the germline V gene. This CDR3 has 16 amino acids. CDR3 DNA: TGTGCCAGCAGCCAAAGGGGACAGGGGAGCACAGATACGCAGTATTTT. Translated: CASSQRGQGSTDTQYF.

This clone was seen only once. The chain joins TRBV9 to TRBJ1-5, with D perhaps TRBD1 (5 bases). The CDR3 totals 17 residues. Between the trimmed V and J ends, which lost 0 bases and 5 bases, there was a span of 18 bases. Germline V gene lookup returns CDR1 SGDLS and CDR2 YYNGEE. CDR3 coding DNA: TGTGCCAGCAGCGTAGAGGGTCCGAAGACAGAAGATCAGCCCCAGCATTTT. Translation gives CASSVEGPKTEDQPQHF.

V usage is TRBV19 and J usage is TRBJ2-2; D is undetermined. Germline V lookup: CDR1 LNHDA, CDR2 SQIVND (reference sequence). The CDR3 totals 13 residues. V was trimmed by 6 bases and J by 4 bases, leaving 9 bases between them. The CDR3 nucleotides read TGTGCCAGTAGGTACAGCTCCACCGGGGAGCTGTTTTTT. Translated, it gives CASRYSSTGELFF.

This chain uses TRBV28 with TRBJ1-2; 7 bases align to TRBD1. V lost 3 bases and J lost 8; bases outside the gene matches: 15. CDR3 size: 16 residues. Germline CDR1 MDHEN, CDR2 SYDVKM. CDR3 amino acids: CASSFFTDRARRGYTF. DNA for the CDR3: TGTGCCAGCAGTTTTTTTACAGACAGGGCCCGAAGAGGCTACACCTTC.

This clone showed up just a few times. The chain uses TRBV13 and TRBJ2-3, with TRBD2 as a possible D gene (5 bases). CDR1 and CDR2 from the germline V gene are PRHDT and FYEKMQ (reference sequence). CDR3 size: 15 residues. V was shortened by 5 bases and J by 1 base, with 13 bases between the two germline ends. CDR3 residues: CASSLRGAGTDTQYF. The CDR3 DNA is TGTGCCAGCAGCCTCCGGGGTGCGGGCACAGATACGCAGTATTTT.

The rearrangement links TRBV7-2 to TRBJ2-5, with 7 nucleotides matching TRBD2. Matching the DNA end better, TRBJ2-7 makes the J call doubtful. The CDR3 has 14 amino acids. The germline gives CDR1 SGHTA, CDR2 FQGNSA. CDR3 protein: CASSWTSSAYEQYF. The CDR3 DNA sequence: TGTGCCAGCAGCTGGACTAGTAGTGCCTACGAGCAGTACTTC.

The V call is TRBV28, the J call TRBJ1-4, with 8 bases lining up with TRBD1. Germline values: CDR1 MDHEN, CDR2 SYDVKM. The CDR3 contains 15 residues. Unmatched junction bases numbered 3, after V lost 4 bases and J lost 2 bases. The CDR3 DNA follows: TGTGCCAGCAGTTCGCCAGGGGGCACTAATGAAAAACTGTTTTTT. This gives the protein CASSSPGGTNEKLFF.

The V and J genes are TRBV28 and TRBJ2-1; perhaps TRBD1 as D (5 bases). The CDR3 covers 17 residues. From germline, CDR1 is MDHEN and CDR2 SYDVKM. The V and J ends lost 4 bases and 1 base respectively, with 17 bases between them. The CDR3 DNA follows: TGTGCCAGCAGTTACCCCTCAGGGTGGAATTCCTACAATGAGCAGTTCTTC. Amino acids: CASSYPSGWNSYNEQFF.

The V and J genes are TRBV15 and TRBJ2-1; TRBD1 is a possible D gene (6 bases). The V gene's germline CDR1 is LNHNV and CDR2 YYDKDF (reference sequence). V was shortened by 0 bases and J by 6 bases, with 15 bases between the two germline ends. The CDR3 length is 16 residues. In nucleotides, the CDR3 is TGTGCCACCAGCAGAGATGATCGAGTCAGGGGCAATGAGCAGTTCTTC. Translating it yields CATSRDDRVRGNEQFF. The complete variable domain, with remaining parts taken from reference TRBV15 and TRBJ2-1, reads DAMVIQNPRYQVTQFGKPVTLSCSQTLNHNVMYWYQQKSSQAPKLLFHYYDKDFNNEADTPDNFQSRRPNTSFCFLDIRSPGLGDTAMYLCATSRDDRVRGNEQFFGPGTRLTVL.

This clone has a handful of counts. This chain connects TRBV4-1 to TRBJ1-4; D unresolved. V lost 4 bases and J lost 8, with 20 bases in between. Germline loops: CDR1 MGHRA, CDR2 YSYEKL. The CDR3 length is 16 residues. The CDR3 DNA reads TGCGCCAGCAGCCCCAGAGGGAGGGAGTTGGAAGAAAAACTGTTTTTT. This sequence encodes CASSPRGRELEEKLFF.

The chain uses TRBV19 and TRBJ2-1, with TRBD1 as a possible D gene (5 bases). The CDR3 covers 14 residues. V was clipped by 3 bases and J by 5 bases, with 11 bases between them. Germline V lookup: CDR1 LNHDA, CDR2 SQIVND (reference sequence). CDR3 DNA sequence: TGTGCCAGTAGTATCTTTGGCAGGGACAATGAGCAGTTCTTC. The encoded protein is CASSIFGRDNEQFF. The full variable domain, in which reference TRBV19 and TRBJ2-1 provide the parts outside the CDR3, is DGGITQSPKYLFRKEGQNVTLSCEQNLNHDAMYWYRQDPGQGLRLIYYSQIVNDFQKGDIAEGYSVSREKKESFPLTVTSAQKNPTAFYLCASSIFGRDNEQFFGPGTRLTVL.

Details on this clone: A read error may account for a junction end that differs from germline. This chain's CDR3 is CASSFTSGFNNGQFF. CDR3 in DNA: TGTGCCAGCAGCTTTACTAGCGGGTTTAACAATGGGCAGTTCTTC. V and J are TRBV7-3 and TRBJ2-1; 9 bases are a match to TRBD2. This CDR3 has 15 amino acids. From germline, CDR1 is SGHTA and CDR2 FQGTGA.

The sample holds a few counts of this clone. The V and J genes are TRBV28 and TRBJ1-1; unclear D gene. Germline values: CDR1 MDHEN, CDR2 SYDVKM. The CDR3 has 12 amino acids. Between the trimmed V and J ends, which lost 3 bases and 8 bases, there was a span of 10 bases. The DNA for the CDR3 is TGTGCCAGCAGTTTTGGTCCTCGGGAAGCTTTCTTT. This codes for CASSFGPREAFF.

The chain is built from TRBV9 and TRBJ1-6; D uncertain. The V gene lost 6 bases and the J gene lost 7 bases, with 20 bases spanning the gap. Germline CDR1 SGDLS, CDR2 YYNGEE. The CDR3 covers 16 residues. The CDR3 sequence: CASNSGRGGSNSPLHF. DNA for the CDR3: TGTGCCAGCAACTCCGGGCGTGGAGGTAGCAATTCACCCCTCCACTTT.

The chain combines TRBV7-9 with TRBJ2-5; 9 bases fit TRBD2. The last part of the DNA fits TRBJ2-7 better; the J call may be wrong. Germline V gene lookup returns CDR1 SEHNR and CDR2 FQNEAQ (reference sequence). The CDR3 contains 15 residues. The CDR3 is CASSFLAGGSYEQYF. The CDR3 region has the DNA TGTGCCAGCAGCTTCCTTGCGGGAGGGTCCTACGAGCAGTACTTC.

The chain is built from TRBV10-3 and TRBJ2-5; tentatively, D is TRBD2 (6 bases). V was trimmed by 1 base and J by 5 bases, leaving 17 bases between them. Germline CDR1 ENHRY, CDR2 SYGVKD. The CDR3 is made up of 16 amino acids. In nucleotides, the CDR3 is TGTGCCATCAGTGAGTTCCCAAGGGGACTTGGGGAGACCCAGTACTTC. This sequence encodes CAISEFPRGLGETQYF.

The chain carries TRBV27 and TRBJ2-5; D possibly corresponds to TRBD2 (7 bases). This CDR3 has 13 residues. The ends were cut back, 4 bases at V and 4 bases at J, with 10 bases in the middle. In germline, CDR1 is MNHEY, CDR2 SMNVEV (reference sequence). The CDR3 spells CASSSGGAETQYF. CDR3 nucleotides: TGTGCCAGCAGTTCTGGGGGGGCAGAGACCCAGTACTTC.

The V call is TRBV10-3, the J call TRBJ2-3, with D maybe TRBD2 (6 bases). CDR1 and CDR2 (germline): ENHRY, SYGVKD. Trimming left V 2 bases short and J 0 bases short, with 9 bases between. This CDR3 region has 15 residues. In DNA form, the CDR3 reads TGTGCCATCAGTGAGGGGCGGGGTAGCACAGATACGCAGTATTTT. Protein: CAISEGRGSTDTQYF.

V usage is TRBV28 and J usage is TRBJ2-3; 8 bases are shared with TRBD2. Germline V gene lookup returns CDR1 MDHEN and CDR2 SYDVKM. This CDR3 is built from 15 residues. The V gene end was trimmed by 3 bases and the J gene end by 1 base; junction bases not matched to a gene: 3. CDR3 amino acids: CASSLAGGGTDTQYF. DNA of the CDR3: TGTGCCAGCAGTTTGGCGGGAGGCGGCACAGATACGCAGTATTTT.

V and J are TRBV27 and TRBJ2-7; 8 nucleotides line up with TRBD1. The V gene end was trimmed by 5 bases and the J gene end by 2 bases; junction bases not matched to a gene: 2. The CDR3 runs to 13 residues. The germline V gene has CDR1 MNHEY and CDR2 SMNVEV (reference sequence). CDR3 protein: CASSKDRAYEQYF. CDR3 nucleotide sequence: TGTGCCAGCAGTAAGGACAGGGCCTACGAGCAGTACTTC.

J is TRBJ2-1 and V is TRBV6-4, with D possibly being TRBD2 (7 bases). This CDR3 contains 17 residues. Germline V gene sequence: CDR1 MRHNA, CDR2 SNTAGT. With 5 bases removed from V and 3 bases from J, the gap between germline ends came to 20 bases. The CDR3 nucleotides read TGTGCCAGCAGTCCCCGGAAGGGCGGGGGCTACTACAATGAGCAGTTCTTC. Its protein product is CASSPRKGGGYYNEQFF.

The CDR3 region is CASSSSHALAGDGEQFF. The CDR3 bases are TGTGCCAGCAGCTCCTCCCACGCCCTAGCGGGAGACGGTGAGCAGTTCTTC. The chain joins TRBV7-7 to TRBJ2-1; TRBD2 matches 10 bases. Germline V gene sequence: CDR1 SSHAT, CDR2 FNYEAQ (reference sequence). With 4 bases clipped from V and 9 bases from J, the junction kept 15 bases outside the gene matches. The CDR3 length is 17 residues.

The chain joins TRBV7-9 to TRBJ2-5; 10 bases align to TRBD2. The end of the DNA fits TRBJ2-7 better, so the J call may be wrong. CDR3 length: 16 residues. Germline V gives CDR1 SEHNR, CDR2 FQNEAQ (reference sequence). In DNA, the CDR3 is TGTGCCAGCAGTCGTAGGAGGACTAGCGGCCTCTACGAGCAGTACTTC. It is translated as CASSRRRTSGLYEQYF.

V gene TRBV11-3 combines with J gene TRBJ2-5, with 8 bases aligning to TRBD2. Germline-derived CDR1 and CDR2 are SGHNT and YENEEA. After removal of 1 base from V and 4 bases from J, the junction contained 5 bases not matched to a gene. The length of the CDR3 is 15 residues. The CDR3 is CASSLVAGGAETQYF. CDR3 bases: TGTGCCAGCAGCTTAGTTGCGGGAGGAGCAGAGACCCAGTACTTC.

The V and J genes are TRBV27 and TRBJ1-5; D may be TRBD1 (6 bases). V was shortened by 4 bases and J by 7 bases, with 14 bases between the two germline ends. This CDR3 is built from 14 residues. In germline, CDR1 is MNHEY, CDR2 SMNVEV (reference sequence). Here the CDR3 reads CASSSPRTDQPQHF. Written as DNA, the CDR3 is TGTGCCAGCAGTTCACCTCGGACAGACCAGCCCCAGCATTTT.

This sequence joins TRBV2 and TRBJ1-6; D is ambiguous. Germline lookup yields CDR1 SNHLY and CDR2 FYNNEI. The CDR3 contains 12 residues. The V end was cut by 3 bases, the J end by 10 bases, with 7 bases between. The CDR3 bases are TGTGCCAGCAGTGACTCCCCCTCACCCCTCCACTTT. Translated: CASSDSPSPLHF.